This section outlines one T cell receptor (beta chain) sequence together with its context. The sample belongs to a study of patients and donors after allogeneic stem cell transplantation. Germline trimming cut 3 bases from V and 5 bases from J; bases unmatched to any gene: 9. In germline, CDR1 is SGHTA, CDR2 FQGNSA. CDR3 length: 16 residues. Each CDR3 protein is one row after TCRdb ran MiXCR on the RT-PCR reads. In the table there are roughly 880,000 distinct CDR3 sequences, approximately 18% of which are singletons. The TCR originated in a human donor who was either an allogeneic HSCT recipient or a stem cell or donor lymphocyte infusion donor (not recorded which). It is not recorded whose cells these are; they may come from a transplant donor. The rearrangement joins TRBV7-2 to TRBJ2-5; 10 bases agree with TRBD2. Sequenced: blood, either unsorted or a sorted T cell fraction (not recorded which). The CDR3 sequence: CASSFPAGGGMETQYF. The CDR3 nucleotides read TGTGCCAGCAGCTTCCCAGCGGGGGGGGGCATGGAGACCCAGTACTTC.